This T cell receptor beta chain appears in the sequencing data of a study of Graves' ophthalmopathy and Graves' hyperthyroidism (dated by TCRdb to between 2017 and 2018). For the wider study: Peripheral blood was collected before any treatment was given, at the time of initial diagnosis. To tell Graves' ophthalmopathy apart from Graves' hyperthyroidism, and to predict which patients would progress to ophthalmopathy, the study relied on TCR beta repertoire signatures. In total, around 130 blood samples were TCR-sequenced: 43 ophthalmopathy, under 80 hyperthyroidism and some 17 hyperthyroidism-to-ophthalmopathy patients. To explore V-J signatures distinguishing ophthalmopathy from hyperthyroidism, a discovery set of roughly 100 patients (roughly 45 ophthalmopathy, about 57 stable hyperthyroidism) was enrolled. The independent validation cohort included 18 hyperthyroidism patients plus 17 patients who later progressed from hyperthyroidism to ophthalmopathy. T-cell repertoires of thyroid tissue and blood were compared in over 5 hyperthyroidism patients. Following sampling, methimazole starting at 30 mg daily was administered to hyperthyroidism patients, and high-dose intravenous methylprednisolone was administered to ophthalmopathy patients. The approximately 98 discovery patients were randomly divided into training and test sets at a 7:3 ratio.

A patient counted as having stable hyperthyroidism if there was no progression to ophthalmopathy within 18 months of follow-up. The hyperthyroidism patients were 18 to 65 years old and newly diagnosed, with a disease duration of less than 2 months. Anyone with other autoimmune diseases, uncontrolled infections, pregnancy or lactation was excluded from the study. Clinical symptoms, serum thyroxine, TRAb, thyroid ultrasound and orbital computed tomography were used for diagnosis. PBMCs were isolated from about 9 ml of fresh peripheral blood by Ficoll-Paque density gradient centrifugation. Total RNA was extracted using Trizol reagent, and RNA quality was checked on an Agilent 2100 Bioanalyzer. TCR beta CDR3 regions were amplified from RNA transcripts for repertoire sequencing. The first round was an RT-PCR using HTBI primers with the Qiagen OneStep RT-PCR kit, and this first round was followed by a second-round multiplex PCR, then size selection and purification. The libraries underwent paired-end sequencing with 100 bp reads on an Illumina HiSeq2000. Under the source paper's analysis protocol: SOAPnuke was used for read processing, and reads with adapters, uncalled bases, a mean Phred below 15, or no exact constant-primer or identifier match were discarded. High-quality paired reads were merged with COPE v1.2.5. Each unique nucleotide sequence was treated as a clonotype, and MiTCR v1.1 was used to align the clonotypes to the IMGT TRB V, D and J references. The analysis was limited to V-J combinations with a frequency above 0.0001, which together covered 99.2% of repertoires. For each V-J combination, a TCR clonal expansion and chaos score was defined as the ratio of F50 clonal expansion to chaos observed in the TCRdist matrix. Welch's t-statistics and random forest were used to reduce features to about a dozen V-J combinations, which were fed into a naive Bayes classifier. The similarity between thyroid and blood repertoires was quantified using the Morisita-Horn index. The public reads were reanalyzed by TCRdb: fastp trimming at Q25, MiXCR alignment, in-frame beta chains only. Rows are combined by CDR3 protein, so each entry shows the most common genes and DNA. The V and J calls, along with clone size, are taken from TCRdb and not from the paper's own processing. For this sample there are hundreds of thousands of distinct CDR3 sequences; approximately 21% appear just once. Roughly 6.9% of the sample is held by the ten biggest clonotypes.

This clonotype has ten or more counts. The antigen this receptor binds is unknown. Base quality data are lacking; no much larger clone is found one base away. General findings and caveats noted by the study authors: The 13-signature model separated ophthalmopathy from stable hyperthyroidism with about 86% sensitivity and around 81% specificity in cross-validation, and 80%/75% in the test set. Most expanded thyroid clonotypes with a frequency above 0.001 also appeared in blood, which suggests that blood repertoires may reflect the immune response in the thyroid. No statistical method was used to predetermine the sample size, and group allocation was not hidden from the investigators. In validation, the model predicted ophthalmopathy progression with 70.59% sensitivity and 72.22% specificity; roughly eleven predicted patients were CT-confirmed with GO in a median of approximately six months.

CDR1 and CDR2, per the germline V gene, are MNHEY and SVGAGI. V is reduced by 0 bases and J by 2 bases, leaving a spacing of 13 bases between them. The CDR3 covers 16 residues, taking in both the cysteine and the phenylalanine. Only CDR3 DNA remains: 48 bases, in frame from the first base. The sequence derives from a woman younger than 30 with stable Graves' hyperthyroidism. Some clones in this sample may be carry-over from other donors' samples. Donor details come from another sample of the same person, matched by shared clones. The material sequenced was peripheral blood. The sequence joins TRBV6-5 to TRBJ1-1, with a weak D call of TRBD1 (5 bases match). CDR3 reads: CASSYSAGGINTEAFF. The nucleotides read TGTGCCAGCAGTTACTCCGCGGGGGGGATTAACACTGAAGCTTTCTTT.